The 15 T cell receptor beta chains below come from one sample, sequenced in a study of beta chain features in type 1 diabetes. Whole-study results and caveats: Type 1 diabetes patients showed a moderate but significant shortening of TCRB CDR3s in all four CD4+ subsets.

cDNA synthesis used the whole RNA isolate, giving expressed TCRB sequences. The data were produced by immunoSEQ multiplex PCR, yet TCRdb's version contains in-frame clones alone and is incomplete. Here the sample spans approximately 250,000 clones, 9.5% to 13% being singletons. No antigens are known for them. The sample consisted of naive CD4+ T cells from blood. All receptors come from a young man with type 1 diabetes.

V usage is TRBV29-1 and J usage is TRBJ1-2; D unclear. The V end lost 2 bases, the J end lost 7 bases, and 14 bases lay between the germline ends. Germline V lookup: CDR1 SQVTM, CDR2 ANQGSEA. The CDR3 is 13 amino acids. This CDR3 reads CSVELNRVGGYTF. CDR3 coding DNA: TGCAGCGTTGAATTGAACCGAGTCGGTGGCTACACCTTC. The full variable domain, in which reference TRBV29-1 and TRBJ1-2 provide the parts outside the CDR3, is SAVISQKPSRDICQRGTSLTIQCQVDSQVTMMFWYRQQPGQSLTLIATANQGSEATYESGFVIDKFPISRPNLTFSTLTVSNMSPEDSSIYLCSVELNRVGGYTFGSGTRLTVV.

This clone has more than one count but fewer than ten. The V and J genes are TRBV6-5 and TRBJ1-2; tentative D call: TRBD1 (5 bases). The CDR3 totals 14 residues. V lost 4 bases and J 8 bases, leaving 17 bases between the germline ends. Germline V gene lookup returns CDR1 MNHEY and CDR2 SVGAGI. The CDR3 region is CASSSPGRTHGYTF. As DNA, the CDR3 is TGTGCCAGCAGTTCTCCAGGGCGGACACACGGCTACACCTTC.

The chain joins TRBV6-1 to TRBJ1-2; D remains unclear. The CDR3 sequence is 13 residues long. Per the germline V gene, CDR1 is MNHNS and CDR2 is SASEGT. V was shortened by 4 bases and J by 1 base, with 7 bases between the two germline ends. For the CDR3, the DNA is TGTGCCAGCAGTGGAGAAAATAACTATGGCTACACCTTC. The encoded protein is CASSGENNYGYTF.

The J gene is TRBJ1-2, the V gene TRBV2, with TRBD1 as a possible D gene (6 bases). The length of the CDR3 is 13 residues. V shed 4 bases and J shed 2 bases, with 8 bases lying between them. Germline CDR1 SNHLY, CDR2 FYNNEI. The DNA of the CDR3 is TGTGCCAGCAGTGGGGACACCAACTATGGCTACACCTTC. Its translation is CASSGDTNYGYTF.

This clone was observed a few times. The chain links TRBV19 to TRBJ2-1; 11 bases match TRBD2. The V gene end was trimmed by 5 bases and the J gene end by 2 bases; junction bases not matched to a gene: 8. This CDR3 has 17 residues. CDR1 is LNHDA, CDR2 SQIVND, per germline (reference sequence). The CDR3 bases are TGTGCCAGTAGTCCCCGGGGTAGCGGGGGGGCCTACAATGAGCAGTTCTTC. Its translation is CASSPRGSGGAYNEQFF.

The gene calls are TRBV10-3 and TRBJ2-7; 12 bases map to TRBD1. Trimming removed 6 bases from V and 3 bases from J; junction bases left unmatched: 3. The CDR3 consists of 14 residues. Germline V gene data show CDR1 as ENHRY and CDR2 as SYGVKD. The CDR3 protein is CAIRGTGGFYEQYF. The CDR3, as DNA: TGTGCCATCAGGGGGACAGGGGGCTTCTACGAGCAGTACTTC.

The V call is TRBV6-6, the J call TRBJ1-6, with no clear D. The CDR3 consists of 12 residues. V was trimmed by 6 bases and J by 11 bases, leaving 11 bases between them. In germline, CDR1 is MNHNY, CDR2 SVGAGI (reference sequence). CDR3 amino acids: CASSQQVAPLHF. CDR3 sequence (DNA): TGTGCCAGCAGCCAACAAGTCGCACCCCTCCACTTT.

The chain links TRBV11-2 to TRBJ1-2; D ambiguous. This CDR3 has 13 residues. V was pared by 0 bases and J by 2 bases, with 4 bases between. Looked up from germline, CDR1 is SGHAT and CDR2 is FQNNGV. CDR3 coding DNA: TGTGCCAGCAGCTTAGACAGGAACTATGGCTACACCTTC. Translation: CASSLDRNYGYTF.

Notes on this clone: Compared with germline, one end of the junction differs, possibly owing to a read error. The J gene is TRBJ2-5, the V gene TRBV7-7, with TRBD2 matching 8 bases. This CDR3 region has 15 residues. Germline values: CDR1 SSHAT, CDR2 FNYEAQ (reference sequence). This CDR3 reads CASSLGSSGAETQYF. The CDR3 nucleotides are TGTGCTAGCAGCTTAGGGAGTAGCGGGGCCGAGACCCAGTACTTC.

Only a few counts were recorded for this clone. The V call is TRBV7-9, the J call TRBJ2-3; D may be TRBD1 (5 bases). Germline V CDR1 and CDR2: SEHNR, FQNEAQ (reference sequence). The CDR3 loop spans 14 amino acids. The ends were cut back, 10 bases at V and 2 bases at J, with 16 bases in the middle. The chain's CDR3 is CATERQPHTDTQYF. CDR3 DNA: TGTGCCACCGAGAGACAGCCACACACAGATACGCAGTATTTT.

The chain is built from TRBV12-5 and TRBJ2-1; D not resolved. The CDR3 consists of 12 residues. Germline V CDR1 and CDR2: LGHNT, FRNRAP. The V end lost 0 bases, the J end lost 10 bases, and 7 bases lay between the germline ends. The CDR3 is CASGLVRSEQFF. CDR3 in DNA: TGTGCTAGTGGTTTGGTACGGTCGGAGCAGTTCTTC.

CDR3 sequence: CASSLSQGRQTQYF. The DNA for the CDR3 is TGTGCCAGCAGCTTAAGTCAGGGTCGACAGACCCAGTACTTC. The chain carries TRBV7-2 and TRBJ2-5, with D tentatively TRBD1 (5 bases). The germline CDR1 and CDR2 sequences are SGHTA and FQGNSA. The V end lost 2 bases, the J end lost 6 bases, and 13 bases lay between the germline ends. The CDR3 runs to 14 residues.

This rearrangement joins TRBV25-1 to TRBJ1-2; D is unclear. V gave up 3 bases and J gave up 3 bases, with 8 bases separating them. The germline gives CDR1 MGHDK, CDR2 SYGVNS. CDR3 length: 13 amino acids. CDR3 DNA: TGTGCCAGCAGTGAGGAGGCAGACTATGGCTACACCTTC. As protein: CASSEEADYGYTF.

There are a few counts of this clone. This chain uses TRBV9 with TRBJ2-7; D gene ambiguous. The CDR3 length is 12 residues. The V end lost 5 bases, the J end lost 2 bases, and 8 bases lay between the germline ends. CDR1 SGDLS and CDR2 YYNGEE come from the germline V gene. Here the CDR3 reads CASRPPAYEQYF. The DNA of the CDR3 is TGTGCCAGCAGGCCGCCGGCCTACGAGCAGTACTTC.

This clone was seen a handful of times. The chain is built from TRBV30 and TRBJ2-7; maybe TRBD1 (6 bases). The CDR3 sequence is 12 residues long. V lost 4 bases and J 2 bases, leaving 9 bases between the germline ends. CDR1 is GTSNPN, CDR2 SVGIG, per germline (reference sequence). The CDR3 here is CAWNEGAYEQYF. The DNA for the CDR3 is TGTGCCTGGAACGAGGGGGCCTACGAGCAGTACTTC.